Listed below are T cell receptor beta chains from one sample, sequenced in a study of T cells in Graves' hyperthyroidism and ophthalmopathy. TCRdb passed the multiplex PCR reads through MiXCR, listing each CDR3 protein once. The sample includes 600,000 to 650,000 distinct CDR3 sequences, under 20% of them seen just once. Sequenced input: blood. The receptors were gathered from a woman aged 25 to 39 with Graves' hyperthyroidism. Each CDR3 is given with its conserved first and last residue.

>TRBV7-2
CASSLGSGDNQPQHF
>TRBV5-1
CASSLESGYEQYF
>TRBV11-2
CASSLEGNLETQYF
>TRBV28
CASYATGEDEKLFF
>TRBV6-5
CASSYAPQGVSGELFF
>TRBV7-9
CASSSVTSFETQYF
>TRBV5-1
CASSREGRDEKLFF
>TRBV3-1
CASSQDSSRRGGTDTQYF
>TRBV4-1
CASSQGTSGFYEQYF
>TRBV20-1
CSARDLQGWGETQYF
>TRBV28
CASSSRTSGVSVYNEQFF
>TRBV20-1
CSARDRAGPNQPQHF
>TRBV20-1
CSAPLAGGETQYF
>TRBV6-1
CASRGGASTGELFF
>TRBV5-6
CASSLAKGPQLVSYNEQFF
>TRBV11-2
CASSRTLASSTDTQYF
>TRBV4-3
CASSQGSAPGPGNTEAFF
>TRBV19
CASSVGTGLNQPQHF
>TRBV7-2
CASSSTGTATEAFF
>TRBV15
CATSRGISGDFYEQYF
>TRBV24-1
CATRDGGDNEQFF
>TRBV12-3/TRBV12-4
CASSHTGARGRKAGELFF
>TRBV19
CASSIRRDYGYTF